These 29 T cell receptor beta chains share one sample of origin, sequenced in a study of monozygotic twins with inflammatory bowel disease. For each CDR3 protein, TCRdb gives one entry from its re-call of the 5' RACE reads, without DNA. Its clone listing holds over 150,000 distinct CDR3 sequences. The material sequenced was blood. These receptors were obtained from a human donor with ulcerative colitis or Crohn's disease, or a healthy co-twin of an affected twin (not recorded which).

The chain links TRBV2 to TRBJ1-5; TCRdb outputs TRBD1, but without DNA this stays unchecked. CDR3 length: 14 residues. Germline V gene lookup returns CDR1 SNHLY and CDR2 FYNNEI. Here the CDR3 reads CASSTQGADQPQHF.

The chain is built from TRBV11-2 and TRBJ2-3; the TCRdb call, TRBD1, lacks DNA for checking. Germline-derived CDR1 and CDR2 are SGHAT and FQNNGV. CDR3 length: 14 residues. Here the CDR3 reads CASSLSSREDTQYF.

The chain uses TRBV10-2 and TRBJ1-5; the TCRdb D gene call, TRBD1, has no DNA to confirm it. The CDR3 runs to 13 residues. Germline V gene lookup returns CDR1 WSHSY and CDR2 SAAADI. The CDR3 spells CASKGGIGQPQHF.

V gene TRBV28 combines with J gene TRBJ2-4; the TRBD2 assignment by TCRdb is unverifiable without DNA. The CDR3 totals 15 residues. Germline lookup yields CDR1 MDHEN and CDR2 SYDVKM. CDR3 sequence: CASSFPPGAKNIQYF.

The chain is built from TRBV7-8 and TRBJ2-1. The V gene's germline CDR1 is SGHVS and CDR2 FQNEAQ. The CDR3 runs to 15 residues. The CDR3 spells CASSLSRDARNEQFF.

This chain links TRBV3-1 with TRBJ1-5; TCRdb calls TRBD1, which cannot be checked without DNA. This CDR3 has 17 residues. The V gene's germline CDR1 is LGHDT and CDR2 YNNKEL (reference sequence). CDR3 sequence reads: CASSQDYVAGANQPQHF.

This chain uses TRBV6-2 or TRBV6-3 with TRBJ2-1; TCRdb's D call of TRBD1 is untestable without DNA. CDR1 is MNHEY, CDR2 SVGEGT, per germline. The CDR3 sequence is 16 residues long. The chain's CDR3 is CASSYFGGYSYNEQFF.

The J gene is TRBJ1-6, the V gene TRBV4-2. The CDR3 contains 15 residues. Germline V gene sequence: CDR1 LGHNA, CDR2 YNFKEQ. CDR3 sequence reads: CASSQEVVGNSPLHF.

The chain employs TRBV4-1 and TRBJ2-7. The germline CDR1 and CDR2 sequences are MGHRA and YSYEKL. The CDR3 is 16 amino acids. The CDR3 region is CASSQAATRSSYEQYF.

The rearrangement uses TRBV5-1 and TRBJ2-1. This CDR3 is built from 12 residues. Germline loops: CDR1 SGHRS, CDR2 YFSETQ. CDR3 amino acids: CASSLDHNEQFF.

The V gene is TRBV7-9, the J gene TRBJ2-7; the D call from TCRdb, TRBD1, cannot be confirmed without DNA. Per the germline V gene, CDR1 is SEHNR and CDR2 is FQNEAQ (reference sequence). The CDR3 has 16 amino acids. The CDR3 protein is CASSYGPRGSSYEQYF.

The chain joins TRBV12-3 or TRBV12-4 to TRBJ1-6. This CDR3 spans 19 amino acids. CDR3 loop: CASSFKAPRGMAFRSPLHF.

This chain uses TRBV7-3 with TRBJ2-2; with no DNA, the TCRdb D assignment of TRBD2 cannot be verified. The CDR3 totals 15 residues. Germline V CDR1 and CDR2: SGHTA, FQGTGA. CDR3 loop: CASSFVGGDTGELFF. Full variable domain (rest looked up from reference TRBV7-3 and TRBJ2-2): GAGVSQTPSNKVTEKGKYVELRCDPISGHTALYWYRQSLGQGPEFLIYFQGTGAADDSGLPNDRFFAVRPEGSVSTLKIQRTERGDSAVYLCASSFVGGDTGELFFGEGSRLTVL.

The V call is TRBV5-1, the J call TRBJ2-1; TCRdb calls TRBD2, which cannot be checked without DNA. This CDR3 is 19 amino acids long. CDR1 and CDR2 from the germline V gene are SGHRS and YFSETQ. The chain's CDR3 is CASSQKVESGTKLNNEQFF.

V gene TRBV20-1 combines with J gene TRBJ2-5; TCRdb's assignment of TRBD2 cannot be checked, as there is no DNA. The CDR3 loop spans 14 amino acids. In germline, CDR1 is DFQATT, CDR2 SNEGSKA (reference sequence). CDR3 amino acids: CSAAPGLAGDVQYF.

The V and J genes are TRBV28 and TRBJ1-1; TCRdb picks TRBD1, but there is no DNA to check that call. This CDR3 spans 15 amino acids. Germline-derived CDR1 and CDR2 are MDHEN and SYDVKM. The CDR3 loop is CASSSTGTGGTEAFF.

The V gene is TRBV12-3 or TRBV12-4, the J gene TRBJ1-4. The CDR3 is 13 amino acids. This chain's CDR3 is CASSFKGREKLFF.

Its frequency marks this clonotype as medium-sized. The rearrangement joins TRBV30 to TRBJ2-7; TCRdb calls TRBD2, which cannot be checked without DNA. This CDR3 region has 13 residues. CDR1 GTSNPN and CDR2 SVGIG come from the germline V gene (reference sequence). CDR3 region: CACTGPDSYEQYF.

The V call is TRBV6-5, the J call TRBJ2-1; lacking DNA, the TRBD1 call made by TCRdb goes unchecked. Looked up from germline, CDR1 is MNHEY and CDR2 is SVGAGI. The CDR3 is made up of 15 amino acids. CDR3 in amino acids: CASSYAGGLGNEQFF.

This rearrangement joins TRBV3-1 to TRBJ1-2; TCRdb picks TRBD1, but there is no DNA to check that call. The germline gives CDR1 LGHDT, CDR2 YNNKEL (reference sequence). There are 13 residues in the CDR3. The CDR3 loop is CASSQAGIYGYTF.

This chain joins TRBV6-6 and TRBJ2-1; TCRdb proposes TRBD2, but this gene call is untestable without DNA. CDR1 MNHNY and CDR2 SVGAGI come from the germline V gene (reference sequence). The CDR3 length is 14 residues. The CDR3 loop is CATLAGGPGNEQFF.

The CDR3 region is CASSWGLAEAFF. V usage is TRBV5-6 and J usage is TRBJ1-1. Germline loops: CDR1 SGHDT, CDR2 YYEEEE. This CDR3 comprises 12 residues.

The CDR3 region is CASSQGTSGRNEQFF. The J gene is TRBJ2-1, the V gene TRBV3-1; the TRBD2 assignment by TCRdb is unverifiable without DNA. The CDR3 runs to 15 residues. Per the germline V gene, CDR1 is LGHDT and CDR2 is YNNKEL (reference sequence).

The chain employs TRBV18 and TRBJ1-5. The CDR3 consists of 15 residues. The germline CDR1 and CDR2 sequences are KGHSH and LQKENI. This chain's CDR3 is CASSPPAGKSQPQHF.

The chain uses TRBV29-1 and TRBJ1-2; no DNA is available, so the TRBD1 call from TCRdb remains unchecked. This CDR3 spans 15 amino acids. Germline V CDR1 and CDR2: SQVTM, ANQGSEA. The CDR3 loop is CSVGAPDRGDYGYTF.

J is TRBJ2-5 and V is TRBV7-2; TCRdb's D gene call, TRBD1, goes unchecked for lack of DNA. Germline V lookup: CDR1 SGHTA, CDR2 FQGNSA. This CDR3 has 16 residues. CDR3 residues: CASSLGSGGIQETQYF.

The V and J genes are TRBV4-2 and TRBJ2-7; TCRdb lists TRBD2, though no DNA is available to test this call. This CDR3 is built from 15 residues. The germline CDR1 and CDR2 sequences are LGHNA and YNFKEQ. The CDR3 sequence is CASSQGLAEIYEQYF.

This CDR3 is CASRTGGFTDTQYF. The rearrangement links TRBV5-1 to TRBJ2-3; without DNA, the TCRdb call of TRBD1 cannot be checked. Germline V gives CDR1 SGHRS, CDR2 YFSETQ. The CDR3 extends over 14 amino acids.

The V gene is TRBV20-1, the J gene TRBJ1-6; as DNA is missing, the TRBD1 call by TCRdb cannot be tested. The CDR3 is made up of 17 amino acids. Germline assignment: CDR1 DFQATT and CDR2 SNEGSKA (reference sequence). CDR3 residues: CSARDPRGGQGGSPLHF.